The rows below give T cell receptor beta chains drawn from one sample of a study of blood T cell repertoires in COVID-19. Profiling relied on immunoSEQ multiplex PCR, and the TCRdb table lists in-frame clones only, not all of them. The repertoire holds about 150,000 clones, with about 85% as singletons. The sample was peripheral blood. These receptors came from a woman aged 70 to 79 with acute or convalescent COVID-19. Both conserved end residues are part of each CDR3. A D gene is named only where the DNA matches it firmly. Size tells how often a clone was seen (once, few, many) or the class of an expanded clone, and some rows leave it out.

j_gene	abundance	d_gene	v_gene	CDR3nt	CDR3aa
TRBJ2-3	.	.	TRBV12-3/TRBV12-4	TGTGCCAGCAGCCCAGGGACAGATACGCAGTATTTT	CASSPGTDTQYF
TRBJ1-3	few	.	TRBV5-1	TGCGCCAGCAGCGGCGGGACAAACACCATATATTTT	CASSGGTNTIYF
TRBJ1-2	.	TRBD1	TRBV4-2	TGTGCCAGCAGCCGAGAAACAGGGGGCAACGCCTATGGCTACACCTTC	CASSRETGGNAYGYTF
TRBJ2-1	.	.	TRBV7-6	TGTGCCCGCCGGACCCGGACAGTATTGAGCTCCTACAATGAGCAGTTCTTC	CARRTRTVLSSYNEQFF
TRBJ1-3	.	.	TRBV1	TGCACCAGCAGCCAAGATCCGGGGTTCCCAAGCTCTGGAAACACCATATATTTT	CTSSQDPGFPSSGNTIYF
TRBJ1-2	.	.	TRBV19	TGTGCCAGTAGAGTGGAGTTGGACTATGGCTACACCTTC	CASRVELDYGYTF
TRBJ2-5	.	.	TRBV5-1	TGCGCCAGCAGCCATTCCCTTATAGCGATAACAGATTTGGAGACCCAGTACTTC	CASSHSLIAITDLETQYF
TRBJ1-6	.	TRBD1	TRBV30	TGTGCCTGGGGGGACAGGGAGGCTTCACCCCTCCACTTT	CAWGDREASPLHF
TRBJ2-1	few	TRBD1	TRBV23-1	TGCGCCAGCAATACTTACCGGGACAGGGTCAACAATGAGCAGTTCTTC	CASNTYRDRVNNEQFF
TRBJ1-2	.	.	TRBV14	TGTGCCAGCAGCCCAAAAAGAGACAGGCGAGAAATCTATGGCTACACCTTC	CASSPKRDRREIYGYTF
TRBJ1-5	.	.	TRBV27	TGTGCCAGCAGTTTGGGCAGGGGATTGAATCAGCCCCAGCATTTT	CASSLGRGLNQPQHF
TRBJ1-4	.	TRBD1	TRBV5-1	TGCGCCAGCAGCGACGACAGGGTGAATGAAAAACTGTTTTTT	CASSDDRVNEKLFF
TRBJ2-5	.	.	TRBV5-1	TGCGCCAGCAGCTTCCCGATCGGGACCCAGTACTTC	CASSFPIGTQYF
TRBJ2-2	.	.	TRBV7-9	TGTGCCAGCAGCCCTACGTTTGACAGACCAAACACCGGGGAGCTGTTTTTT	CASSPTFDRPNTGELFF
TRBJ1-1	.	.	TRBV30	TGTGCCTGGAGTGTGGGTCAGGGGAACACTGAAGCTTTCTTT	CAWSVGQGNTEAFF
TRBJ1-2	.	TRBD1	TRBV28	TGTGCCAGCAGCTTGACAGGGGGCCGGACTAACTATGGCTACACCTTC	CASSLTGGRTNYGYTF
TRBJ1-3	.	.	TRBV19	TGTGCCAGTGGCGGGGGGAGCGGCAGAGTTGGAAACACCATATATTTT	CASGGGSGRVGNTIYF
TRBJ1-3	.	.	TRBV9	TGTGCCAGCAGCGACTCGAGCTCTGGAAACACCATATATTTT	CASSDSSSGNTIYF
TRBJ1-4	.	TRBD1	TRBV7-9	TGTGCCAGCAGCTTAGAGGGGGCCGGCGAAAAACTGTTTTTT	CASSLEGAGEKLFF
TRBJ2-5	.	.	TRBV18	TGTGCCAGCTCACCAAGGTTGGCGACACCGCCTGGAGAGACCCAGTACTTC	CASSPRLATPPGETQYF
TRBJ1-5	once	TRBD1	TRBV2	TGTGCCAGCAGTGACGTGGCAAGAAGGGGGCCAATAGGCAATCAGCCCCAGCATTTT	CASSDVARRGPIGNQPQHF
TRBJ1-2	.	.	TRBV14	TGTGCCAGCAGCCAAGAAAGGGGTTCAGGGTACTATGGCTACACCTTC	CASSQERGSGYYGYTF
TRBJ1-1	once	.	TRBV13	TGTGCCAGCAGCTTAGGTGGAGCCTCGTCATCCGACACTGAAGCTTTCTTT	CASSLGGASSSDTEAFF
TRBJ2-3	.	.	TRBV21-1	TGTGCCAGCAGCAAAGCGTCGCAGGTCACAGATACGCAGTATTTT	CASSKASQVTDTQYF
TRBJ1-2	.	.	TRBV6-1	TGTGCCAGCAGTGACCCCAACAGGGACGGCTACACCTTC	CASSDPNRDGYTF
TRBJ2-2	.	TRBD2	TRBV7-2	TGTGCCAGCAGCTCTCCCTCGCGGGGGGCCGGGGAGCTGTTTTTT	CASSSPSRGAGELFF
TRBJ2-7	.	TRBD2	TRBV6-5	TGTGCCAGCACCCCTAGCGGGTCCTACGAGCAGTACTTC	CASTPSGSYEQYF
TRBJ1-4	.	.	TRBV27	TGTGCCAGCAGAACCGGGTACGCTAATGAAAAACTGTTTTTT	CASRTGYANEKLFF
TRBJ1-4	.	.	TRBV19	TGTGCCAGTAGTAATGTACAGACGCTTAATGAAAAACTGTTTTTT	CASSNVQTLNEKLFF